The 12 T cell receptor beta chains reported below all come from one sample, sequenced in a study of OX40 agonist ivuxolimab in advanced cancers. This table comes from immunoSEQ multiplex PCR, and its TCRdb copy is limited to in-frame clones, with some not included. The profile shows about 36,000 clones, 65% to 85% of them singletons. The input for sequencing was CD4+ or CD8+ T cells sorted from blood, taken in a trial of the OX40 agonist ivuxolimab. The receptors here all came from an adult with an advanced solid tumor such as melanoma, head and neck, liver or kidney cancer.

The V call is TRBV18, the J call TRBJ1-1; D is possibly TRBD1 (5 bases). Looked up from germline, CDR1 is KGHSH and CDR2 is LQKENI. The CDR3 contains 16 residues. V was pared by 1 base and J by 1 base, with 13 bases between. Here the CDR3 DNA reads TGTGCCAGCTCACCACGGTCTGGGGGTGCGAACACTGAAGCTTTCTTT. Its translation: CASSPRSGGANTEAFF.

CDR3 in amino acids: CASSLVGGRGETQYF. The CDR3 DNA is TGCGCCAGCAGCTTGGTAGGGGGCCGGGGGGAGACCCAGTACTTC. The chain recombines TRBV5-1 with TRBJ2-5; D is perhaps TRBD1 (7 bases). V dropped 0 bases and J dropped 5 bases, with 14 bases sitting between them. This CDR3 has 15 residues. CDR1 is SGHRS and CDR2 is YFSETQ in the germline V gene.

The V and J genes are TRBV30 and TRBJ1-4; TRBD1 aligns across 10 bases. V gave up 1 base and J gave up 8 bases; unmatched junction bases: 4. Germline V gene sequence: CDR1 GTSNPN, CDR2 SVGIG (reference sequence). CDR3 size: 14 residues. The DNA for the CDR3 is TGTGCCTGGAGTGAGGGACAGGGGCGCGAAAAACTGTTTTTT. Translation gives CAWSEGQGREKLFF.

The chain carries TRBV6-6 and TRBJ1-1; 7 nucleotides line up with TRBD1. The germline CDR1 and CDR2 sequences are MNHNY and SVGAGI (reference sequence). Germline trimming cut 2 bases from V and 3 bases from J; bases unmatched to any gene: 0. The CDR3 is made up of 13 amino acids. DNA of the CDR3: TGTGCCAGCAGTTACGACAGGGACACTGAAGCTTTCTTT. Protein product: CASSYDRDTEAFF.

This chain joins TRBV7-9 and TRBJ1-4, with D unclear. CDR3 length: 12 residues. With 3 bases removed from V and 7 bases from J, the gap between germline ends came to 6 bases. In germline, CDR1 is SEHNR, CDR2 FQNEAQ (reference sequence). Here the CDR3 DNA reads TGTGCCAGCAGCTTCGAAATTGAAAAACTGTTTTTT. Translating gives CASSFEIEKLFF.

Relative to its sample, this clone is medium-sized (0.01 to 0.1%). The chain is built from TRBV29-1 and TRBJ2-1; D tentatively reads TRBD1 or TRBD2 (5 bases each). The CDR3 has 14 residues. The V and J ends lost 0 bases and 5 bases respectively, with 11 bases between them. Looked up from germline, CDR1 is SQVTM and CDR2 is ANQGSEA. Written as DNA, the CDR3 is TGCAGCGTTGAAGACAGAATGGGGGACAATGAGCAGTTCTTC. It codes for CSVEDRMGDNEQFF.

This chain links TRBV10-2 with TRBJ1-2; maybe TRBD1 (6 bases). This CDR3 region has 13 residues. Trimming removed 8 bases from V and 7 bases from J, with 17 bases in between. The germline CDR1 and CDR2 sequences are WSHSY and SAAADI. The CDR3 loop is CASLLQGTSGYTF. DNA for the CDR3: TGCGCCAGCCTTTTGCAGGGGACGAGTGGCTACACCTTC.

This chain links TRBV15 with TRBJ1-5, with D perhaps matching TRBD1 (5 bases). Germline V gives CDR1 LNHNV, CDR2 YYDKDF (reference sequence). Trimming shortened V by 2 bases and J by 5 bases, and 16 bases separated the two germline ends. This CDR3 contains 16 residues. In nucleotides, the CDR3 is TGTGCCACCAGCAGAAATAGGCGGAAGGGGCATCAGCCCCAGCATTTT. Translating it yields CATSRNRRKGHQPQHF.

The chain employs TRBV20-1 and TRBJ1-1, with D unclear. Germline loops: CDR1 DFQATT, CDR2 SNEGSKA (reference sequence). The germline V and J ends were trimmed by 3 bases and 3 bases, with 5 bases remaining between them. CDR3 length: 11 amino acids. The CDR3 DNA sequence: TGCAGTGCTAGGGACTACACTGAAGCTTTCTTT. Protein product: CSARDYTEAFF.

In its sample, this clone was seen once. In nucleotides, the CDR3 is TGTGCCAGCAGTTACTCGTTTTCTTTAGATGGCTACACCTTC. It yields the protein CASSYSFSLDGYTF. V is TRBV6-6 and J is TRBJ1-2; D is ambiguous. Trimming shortened V by 0 bases and J by 6 bases, and 11 bases separated the two germline ends. The CDR3 spans 14 residues. Germline values: CDR1 MNHNY, CDR2 SVGAGI (reference sequence).

The chain joins TRBV9 to TRBJ1-3; D gene ambiguous. This CDR3 spans 15 amino acids. Germline V gene sequence: CDR1 SGDLS, CDR2 YYNGEE. With 0 bases removed from V and 2 bases from J, the gap between germline ends came to 9 bases. CDR3 nucleotides: TGTGCCAGCAGCGTAGGCATAGCAACTGGAAACACCATATATTTT. It translates to CASSVGIATGNTIYF. The full variable domain, its missing parts supplied by reference TRBV9 and TRBJ1-3, is DSGVTQTPKHLITATGQRVTLRCSPRSGDLSVYWYQQSLDQGLQFLIQYYNGEERAKGNILERFSAQQFPDLHSELNLSSLELGDSALYFCASSVGIATGNTIYFGEGSWLTVV.

This chain connects TRBV19 to TRBJ2-3; TRBD2 matches at 11 bases. J lost 1 base, V lost 2 bases, and 5 bases had no gene match. CDR1 and CDR2 from the germline V gene are LNHDA and SQIVND (reference sequence). The CDR3 is 17 residues long. CDR3 nucleotide sequence: TGTGCCAGTAGTATACGACTAGCGGGGAGAGGCACAGATACGCAGTATTTT. Protein product: CASSIRLAGRGTDTQYF.